This T cell receptor beta chain came from a study of blood T cells in healthy people across ages (dated by TCRdb to between 2014 and 2017). Notes on the research overall: Template switching captured roughly one uniquely barcoded TCR beta cDNA molecule per two T cells in model experiments. For two donors (one aged 18 to 30 and one aged 80 or older), the study analyzed two additional independent replicas of 1 million unique cDNA reads from the same blood draw. To avoid experimental bias, donors of different ages were distributed randomly across sequencing lanes. The study measured age-related changes in TCR beta repertoire diversity using deep sequencing normalized with unique cDNA molecular identifiers. Four age groups were formed from the donors: young (average 16 years), middle-aged (approximately 40), aged (over 55) and long-lived (approximately 80).

The CDR3 contains 12 residues, cysteine and phenylalanine counted. The entry retains the CDR3 DNA only, 36 bases that are in frame from base 1. CDR1 and CDR2 (GTSNPN, SVGIG) derive from the germline V gene (reference sequence). V lost 2 bases and J lost 5 bases; the stretch between them is 9 bases long. The donors were under 40 Caucasian individuals from Russia, aged 6 to 90 years, who were systemically healthy. Each donor gave approximately 10 milliliters of peripheral blood, collected into EDTA-treated Vacutainer tubes. Ficoll-Paque density-gradient centrifugation was used to isolate PBMCs, with at least 7 million per sample. Trizol reagent was used to extract total RNA from the PBMCs, yielding at least 5.5 micrograms per sample. Naive CD45RAhigh/CD27high T cell percentages were measured by flow cytometry on a PBMC aliquot from every donor. On the study overall, not on this receptor specifically: Compared with the aged group, more naive CD4+ T cells, fewer expanded clones and increased TCR diversity were shown by the long-lived group, suggesting age selection. Because profiling used bulk unsorted PBMCs, naive and antigen-experienced compartments could not be compared conclusively. Observed TCR beta diversity per million T cells fell roughly linearly with age, and a significant reduction was already apparent by age roughly 40. Because the CMV infection status of the donors was unknown, age-related changes in expanded clonotypes may potentially have been confounded. A strong correlation was found between observed TCR beta diversity and the percentage of naive T cells measured by flow cytometry. Estimates of total diversity based on one million sequenced T cells were regarded as lower bounds and as underestimates.

This clonotype was seen ten or more times. Its antigen is unknown. No much larger clonotype is one base removed from it; base qualities were not supplied. The library was prepared using 5' RACE. TCRdb shows the sequencer as Illumina HiSeq 2500. A second about 7 to 11 cycle PCR used a sample-barcoded 5' primer and a J-beta primer mix. A template-switch 5' adaptor carrying 12 random nucleotides introduced a unique molecular identifier onto each TCR beta cDNA molecule. At least 3 million CDR3-containing paired-end reads were obtained from each sample. First-strand cDNA was synthesized from all RNA with the Mint cDNA synthesis kit, primed by a TRBC-specific oligonucleotide. Following uracil-DNA glycosylase treatment, all cDNA underwent a first 18-cycle PCR with the universal primers M1SS and BC2_uni_R. Per the source publication's procedure: Each sample was normalized by randomly selecting 1 million high-quality reads, each carrying a distinct molecular identifier. Reads sharing molecular identifiers were discarded rather than binned into consensus sequences. MiTCR, with a Q25 quality threshold and the strictest error-elimination algorithm, was used for CDR3 identification, clonotype clustering and error correction. Lower-bound total TCR beta diversity was estimated with a nonparametric unseen species model using Euler transformation. TCRdb reran the public reads through fastp at Q25 and MiXCR, keeping productive beta chains. Merged by CDR3 protein, the rows form single entries marked with the most common genes and DNA. The V and J calls and clone size come from TCRdb's table, not from the authors' own analysis. The sample data list hundreds of thousands of distinct CDR3 sequences, and roughly 32% of these were observed just once. Of the sample, 15% to 17% is held by the ten largest clones.

The chain employs TRBV30 and TRBJ1-2; there is no confident call for the D gene. The source material was blood. The receptor was isolated from a woman older than 75 in good health. Donor details come from another sample of the same person, matched by shared clones. The nucleotide sequence reads TGTGCCTGGAGTTTGAAAGTTTATGGCTACACCTTC. Its protein reads: CAWSLKVYGYTF.